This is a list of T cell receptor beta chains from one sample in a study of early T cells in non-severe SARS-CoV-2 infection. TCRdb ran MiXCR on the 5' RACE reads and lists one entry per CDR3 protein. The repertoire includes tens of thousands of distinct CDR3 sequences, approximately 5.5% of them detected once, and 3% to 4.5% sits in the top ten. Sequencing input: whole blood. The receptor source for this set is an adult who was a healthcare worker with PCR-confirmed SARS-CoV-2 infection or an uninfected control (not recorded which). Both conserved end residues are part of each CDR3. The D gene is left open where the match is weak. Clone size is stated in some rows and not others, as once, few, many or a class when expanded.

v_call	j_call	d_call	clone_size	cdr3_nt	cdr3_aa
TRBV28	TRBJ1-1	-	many	TGTGCCAGCACACAGGGTACTGAAGCTTTCTTT	CASTQGTEAFF
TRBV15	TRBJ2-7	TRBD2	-	TGTGCCACCAGGGAAGGGACTAGCGAAACCTACGAGCAGTACTTC	CATREGTSETYEQYF
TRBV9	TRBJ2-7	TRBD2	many	TGTGCCAGCAGCGTAGAAGGGGAGGGATATACCTACGAGCAGTACTTC	CASSVEGEGYTYEQYF
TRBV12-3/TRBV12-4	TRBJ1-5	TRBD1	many	TGTGCCAGCAGTAGGGGAGACAGGGAAAATCAGCCCCAGCATTTT	CASSRGDRENQPQHF
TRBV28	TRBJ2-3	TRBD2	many	TGTGCCAGCAGGACGGCCAGCGGGAACACAGATACGCAGTATTTT	CASRTASGNTDTQYF
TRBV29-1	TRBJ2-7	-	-	TGCAGCGTTCAGGCAGACTTCTACGAGCAGTACTTC	CSVQADFYEQYF
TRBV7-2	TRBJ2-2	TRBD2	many	TGTGCCAGCAGCTGGGGAGGGAGAGCTAACACCGGGGAGCTGTTTTTT	CASSWGGRANTGELFF
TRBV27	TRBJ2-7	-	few	TGTGCCAGCAGTTCAACCTCCGGGCGAGAGTACTTC	CASSSTSGREYF
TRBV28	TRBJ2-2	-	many	TGTGCCAGCAGCCTACTTGCCGGGGAGCTGTTTTTT	CASSLLAGELFF
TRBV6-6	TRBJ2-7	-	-	TGTGCCAGCAAGGGACAATACGAGCAGTACTTC	CASKGQYEQYF
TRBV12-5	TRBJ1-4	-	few	TGTGCTAGTGGTTTGGCAGACAGAGGGGCAAAACTGTTTTTT	CASGLADRGAKLFF
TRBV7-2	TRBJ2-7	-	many	TGTGCCAGCAGCTTAGGAACCACCTCCTACGAGCAGTACTTC	CASSLGTTSYEQYF
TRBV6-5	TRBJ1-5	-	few	TGTGCCACAGGGACATACAGCAATCAGCCCCAGCATTTT	CATGTYSNQPQHF
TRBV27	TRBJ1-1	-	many	TGTGCCAGCAGTACCCAATTCATGAACACTGAAGCTTTCTTT	CASSTQFMNTEAFF
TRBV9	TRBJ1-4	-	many	TGTGCCAGCAGCGTAGAATGGACTAATGAAAAACTGTTTTTT	CASSVEWTNEKLFF
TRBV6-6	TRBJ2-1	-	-	TGTGCCAGCAGCAAAGGAACTAACAATGAGCAGTTCTTC	CASSKGTNNEQFF
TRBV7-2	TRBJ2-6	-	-	TGTGCCAGCAGCTTAAAGCGGGCCGGGGCCAACGTCCTGACTTTC	CASSLKRAGANVLTF
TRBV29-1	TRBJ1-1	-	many	TGCAGCGTTGAAGGAAGGTTTTATGAAGCTTTCTTT	CSVEGRFYEAFF
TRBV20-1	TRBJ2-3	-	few	TGCAGTGCTAGGGGTAGCGCAGATACGCAGTATTTT	CSARGSADTQYF
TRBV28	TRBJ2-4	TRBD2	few	TGTGCCAGCGTCTCGCGGGGGGCGACGGCCAAAAACATTCAGTACTTC	CASVSRGATAKNIQYF
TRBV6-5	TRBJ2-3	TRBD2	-	TGTGCCAGCAGGCCGCCTCGACTAGCGGGGACAGATACGCAGTATTTT	CASRPPRLAGTDTQYF
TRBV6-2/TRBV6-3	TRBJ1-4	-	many	TGTGCCAGCAGTTACCTTCGAGACGAAAAACTGTTTTTT	CASSYLRDEKLFF
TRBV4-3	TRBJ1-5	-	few	TGCGCCAGCAGCCAAGAGGGGAGGGTCAATCAGCCCCAGCATTTT	CASSQEGRVNQPQHF
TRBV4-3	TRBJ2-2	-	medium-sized	TGCGCCAGCAGCCAAGATTTATGGGCCGCAAAGAACACCGGGGAGCTGTTTTTT	CASSQDLWAAKNTGELFF
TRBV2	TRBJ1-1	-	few	TGTGCCAGCATCGAACAGATGAACACTGAAGCTTTCTTT	CASIEQMNTEAFF
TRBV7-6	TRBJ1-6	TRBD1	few	TGTGCCAGCAGCCCTGGACAGGGCCAGTCACCCCTCCACTTT	CASSPGQGQSPLHF
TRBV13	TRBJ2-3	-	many	TGTGCCAGCAGCTCGGGCCTGGGAGATACGCAGTATTTT	CASSSGLGDTQYF
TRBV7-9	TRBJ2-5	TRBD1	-	TGTGCCAGCAGCTTCGCGGGACAGGTCCAAGAGACCCAGTACTTC	CASSFAGQVQETQYF
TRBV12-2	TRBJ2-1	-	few	TGTGCAAGTCGCCCCCAATTAGCTAGCGGGAGGGGTCGGTTCTTC	CASRPQLASGRGRFF
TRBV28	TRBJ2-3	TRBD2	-	TGTGCCAGCAGCCGCGCGGGGGGCGCAGATACGCAGTATTTT	CASSRAGGADTQYF
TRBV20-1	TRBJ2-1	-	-	TGCAGTGCTAGGGAGAGGACCTACAATGAGCAGTTCTTC	CSARERTYNEQFF
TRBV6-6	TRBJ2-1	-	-	TGTGCCAGCAGTTACTCTGGGCGATTCGAGCAGTTCTTC	CASSYSGRFEQFF
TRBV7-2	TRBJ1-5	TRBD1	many	TGTGCCAGCAGCTTCCAGGGGGCCCGGAATCAGCCCCAGCATTTT	CASSFQGARNQPQHF
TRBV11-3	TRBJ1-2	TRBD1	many	TGTGCCAGCAGCTTAGTTGGGACAGGGCAGAGAACTAACTATGGCTACACCTTC	CASSLVGTGQRTNYGYTF
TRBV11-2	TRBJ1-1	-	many	TGTGCCAGCAGCCTTAGGGGCGGGAGCACTGAAGCTTTCTTT	CASSLRGGSTEAFF
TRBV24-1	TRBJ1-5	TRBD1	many	TGTGCCACCGGACAGGAGACCACTCAGCCCCAGCATTTT	CATGQETTQPQHF
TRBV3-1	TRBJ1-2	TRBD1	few	TGTGCCAGCAGCCAATACAGGGGGCCGAATGGCTACACCTTC	CASSQYRGPNGYTF
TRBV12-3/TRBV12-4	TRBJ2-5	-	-	TGTGCCAGCAGATTGGCCTCGTCGCGACAAGAGACCCAGTACTTC	CASRLASSRQETQYF
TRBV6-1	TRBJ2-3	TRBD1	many	TGTGCCAGCAGTGAGATAGGAGGGACAGGGGGTTATACGCAGTATTTT	CASSEIGGTGGYTQYF
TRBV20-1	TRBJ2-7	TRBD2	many	TGCAGTGCCCACAATCGGGGGGGCCCCTACGAGCAGTACTTC	CSAHNRGGPYEQYF
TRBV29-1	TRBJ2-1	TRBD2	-	TGCAGCGTCACCCGATCGTTCGCGGGAGGGAGGAATGAGCAGTTCTTC	CSVTRSFAGGRNEQFF
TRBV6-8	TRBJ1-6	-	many	TGTGCCAGGATGCCACGGCATCCTTCCAATTCACCCCTCCACTTT	CARMPRHPSNSPLHF
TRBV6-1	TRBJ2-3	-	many	TGTGCCAGCAGTGAAGCGCCGGCAGATACGCAGTATTTT	CASSEAPADTQYF
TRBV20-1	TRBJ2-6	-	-	TGCAGTGCTAACCCTGGGGCCAACGTCCTGACTTTC	CSANPGANVLTF
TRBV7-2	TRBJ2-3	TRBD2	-	TGTGCCAGCAGCTTGCTAGCGGGAGGGGTAGGAGATACGCAGTATTTT	CASSLLAGGVGDTQYF
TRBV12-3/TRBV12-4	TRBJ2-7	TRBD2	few	TGTGCCAGCAGTTTACCAGCGGGAGGGAACTACGAGCAGTACTTC	CASSLPAGGNYEQYF
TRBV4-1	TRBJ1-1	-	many	TGCGCCAGCAGCCAAGGTTCCACCGAGCGGACTGAAGCTTTCTTT	CASSQGSTERTEAFF
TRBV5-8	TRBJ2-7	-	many	TGTGCCAGCACCCGGGCAGGACGGAGCTCCTACGAGCAGTACTTC	CASTRAGRSSYEQYF
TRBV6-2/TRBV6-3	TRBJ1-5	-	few	TGTGCCAGCAAAAACGGGGGGCGAGGCAATCAGCCCCAGCATTTT	CASKNGGRGNQPQHF
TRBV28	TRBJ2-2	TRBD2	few	TGTGCCAGCAGTCCTATACCCGGGACTAGTGGCACCGGGGAGCTGTTTTTT	CASSPIPGTSGTGELFF
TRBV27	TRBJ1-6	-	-	TGTGCCAGCAGTACGGACGGCTTTTCACCCCTCCACTTT	CASSTDGFSPLHF
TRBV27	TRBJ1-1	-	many	TGTGCCAGAACACAGGGCGTGGCTTTCTTT	CARTQGVAFF
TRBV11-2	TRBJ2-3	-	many	TGTGCCAGCAGCCATCCTGGCGATACGCAGTATTTT	CASSHPGDTQYF
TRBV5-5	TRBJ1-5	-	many	TGTGCCAGCAGCCAAGCTGATTGGGGGAGCAATCAGCCCCAGCATTTT	CASSQADWGSNQPQHF
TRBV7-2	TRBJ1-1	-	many	TGTGCCAGCAGCCGAAACATCCGGGGTGAAGCTTTCTTT	CASSRNIRGEAFF
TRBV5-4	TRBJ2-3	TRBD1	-	TGTGCCAGCAGCAGCAAGACAGGGCGCGGCACAGATACGCAGTATTTT	CASSSKTGRGTDTQYF